The clone carrying this T cell receptor beta chain was seen a few times. The target antigen is unknown. The data belong to a study of T cell repertoires in cytomegalovirus infection. Looked up from germline, CDR1 is MGHRA and CDR2 is YSYEKL. Trimming shortened V by 0 bases and J by 9 bases, and 12 bases separated the two germline ends. The CDR3 has 14 amino acids. TCRdb redid the calling of the reads with MiXCR, one entry per CDR3 protein. The table shows roughly 920,000 distinct CDR3 sequences, with around 32% occurring only once. Sequencing was performed on cultured CD8+ T cells from PBMCs, taken from culture after CMV antigen stimulation. The source of this sequence is a human donor in good health (CMV status not recorded). Some clones in this sample may be carry-over from other donors' samples. This chain uses TRBV4-1 with TRBJ2-1, with D perhaps matching TRBD1 or TRBD2 (5 bases each). CDR3 amino acids: CASSQDGGFGEQFF. The CDR3 nucleotides read TGCGCCAGCAGCCAAGATGGGGGTTTTGGTGAGCAGTTCTTC.